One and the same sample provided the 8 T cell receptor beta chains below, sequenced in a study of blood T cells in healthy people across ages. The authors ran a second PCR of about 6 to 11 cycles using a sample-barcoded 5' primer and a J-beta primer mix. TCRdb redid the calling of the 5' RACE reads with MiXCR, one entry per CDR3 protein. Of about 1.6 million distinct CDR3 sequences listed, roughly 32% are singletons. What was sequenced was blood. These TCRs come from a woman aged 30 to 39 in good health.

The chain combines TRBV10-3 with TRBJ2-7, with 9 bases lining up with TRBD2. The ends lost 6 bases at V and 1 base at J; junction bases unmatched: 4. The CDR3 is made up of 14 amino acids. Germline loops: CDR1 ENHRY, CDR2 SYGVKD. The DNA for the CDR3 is TGTGCCATCAGGATAGCGGGGGCTTCCTACGAGCAGTACTTC. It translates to CAIRIAGASYEQYF.

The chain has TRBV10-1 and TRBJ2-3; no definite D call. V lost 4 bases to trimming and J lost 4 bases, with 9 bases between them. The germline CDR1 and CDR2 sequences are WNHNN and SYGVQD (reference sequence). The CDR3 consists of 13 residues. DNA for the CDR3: TGCGCCAGCAGTGTGCGAGCAGCAGATACGCAGTATTTT. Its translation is CASSVRAADTQYF.

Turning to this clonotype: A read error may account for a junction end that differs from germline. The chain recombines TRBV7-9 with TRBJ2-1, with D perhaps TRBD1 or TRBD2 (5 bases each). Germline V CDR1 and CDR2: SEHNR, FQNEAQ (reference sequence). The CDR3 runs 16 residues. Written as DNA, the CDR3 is TGTGCCAGCAGCTTAGGGGTTGGGGGAGCTAACAATGAGCGGTTCTTC. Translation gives CASSLGVGGANNERFF.

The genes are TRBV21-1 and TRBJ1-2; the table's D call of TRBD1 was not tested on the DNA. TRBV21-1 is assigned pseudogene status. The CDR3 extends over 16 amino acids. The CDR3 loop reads CASSPEGQGPNYGYTF. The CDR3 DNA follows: TGTGCCAGCAGCCCCGAGGGACAGGGCCCTAACTATGGCTACACCTTC.

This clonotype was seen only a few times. For the CDR3, the DNA is TGTGCCAGCAGACAGGGGATTGGACCCCTCCACTTT. This encodes CASRQGIGPLHF. The V gene is TRBV25-1, the J gene TRBJ1-6; 7 positions agree with TRBD1. V shed 6 bases, J shed 12 bases, and the junction held 5 bases outside the gene matches. Germline V lookup: CDR1 MGHDK, CDR2 SYGVNS. The CDR3 covers 12 residues.

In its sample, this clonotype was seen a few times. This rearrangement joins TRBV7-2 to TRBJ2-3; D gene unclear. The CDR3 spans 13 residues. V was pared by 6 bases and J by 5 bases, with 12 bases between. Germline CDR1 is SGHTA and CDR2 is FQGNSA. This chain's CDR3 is CASSFLPRDTQYF. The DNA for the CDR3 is TGTGCCAGCAGTTTTCTCCCTCGAGATACGCAGTATTTT.

CDR3 in DNA: TGTGCCAGCAGCACAAGTAAACAGGATAGCTATGGCTACACCTTC. Translation: CASSTSKQDSYGYTF. V is TRBV9 and J is TRBJ1-2; D may be TRBD1 (5 bases). Looked up from germline, CDR1 is SGDLS and CDR2 is YYNGEE. The V end was cut by 4 bases, the J end by 4 bases, with 17 bases between. The CDR3 extends over 15 amino acids.

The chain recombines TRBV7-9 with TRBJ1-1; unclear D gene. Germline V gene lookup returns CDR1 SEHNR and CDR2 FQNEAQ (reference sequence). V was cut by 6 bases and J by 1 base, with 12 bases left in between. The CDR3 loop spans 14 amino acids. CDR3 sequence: CASSAFGSNTEAFF. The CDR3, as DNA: TGTGCCAGCAGTGCCTTTGGGTCGAACACTGAAGCTTTCTTT.